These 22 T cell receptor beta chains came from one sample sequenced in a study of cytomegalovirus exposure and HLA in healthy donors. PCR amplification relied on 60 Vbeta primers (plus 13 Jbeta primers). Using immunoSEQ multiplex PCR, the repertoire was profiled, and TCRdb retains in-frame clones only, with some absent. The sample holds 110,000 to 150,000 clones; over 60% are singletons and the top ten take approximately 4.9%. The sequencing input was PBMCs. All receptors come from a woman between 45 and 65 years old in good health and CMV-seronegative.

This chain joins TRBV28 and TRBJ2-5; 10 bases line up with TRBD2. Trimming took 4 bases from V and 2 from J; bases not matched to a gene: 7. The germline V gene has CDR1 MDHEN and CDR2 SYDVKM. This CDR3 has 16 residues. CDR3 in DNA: TGTGCCAGCAGTTACCGTAGCGGGGGGAAACAAGAGACCCAGTACTTC. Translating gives CASSYRSGGKQETQYF. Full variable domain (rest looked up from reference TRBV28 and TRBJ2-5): DVKVTQSSRYLVKRTGEKVFLECVQDMDHENMFWYRQDPGLGLRLIYFSYDVKMKEKGDIPEGYSVSREKKERFSLILESASTNQTSMYLCASSYRSGGKQETQYFGPGTRLLVL.

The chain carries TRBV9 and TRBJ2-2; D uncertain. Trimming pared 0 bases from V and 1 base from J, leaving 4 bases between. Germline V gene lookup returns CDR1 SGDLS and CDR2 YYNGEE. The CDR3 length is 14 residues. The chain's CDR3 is CASSVGGNTGELFF. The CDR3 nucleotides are TGTGCCAGCAGCGTAGGCGGGAACACCGGGGAGCTGTTTTTT. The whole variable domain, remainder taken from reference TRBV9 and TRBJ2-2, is DSGVTQTPKHLITATGQRVTLRCSPRSGDLSVYWYQQSLDQGLQFLIQYYNGEERAKGNILERFSAQQFPDLHSELNLSSLELGDSALYFCASSVGGNTGELFFGEGSRLTVL.

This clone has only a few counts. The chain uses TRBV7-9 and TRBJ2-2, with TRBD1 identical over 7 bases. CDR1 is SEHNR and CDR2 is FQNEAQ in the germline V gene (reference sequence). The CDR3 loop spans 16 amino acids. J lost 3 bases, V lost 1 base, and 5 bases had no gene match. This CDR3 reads CASSLVTGSYTGELFF. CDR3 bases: TGTGCCAGCAGCTTAGTGACAGGGTCTTACACCGGGGAGCTGTTTTTT.

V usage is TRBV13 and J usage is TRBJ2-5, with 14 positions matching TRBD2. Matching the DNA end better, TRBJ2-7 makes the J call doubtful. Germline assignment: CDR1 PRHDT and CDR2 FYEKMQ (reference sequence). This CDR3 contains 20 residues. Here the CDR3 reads CASSLRTAPGLAGASYEQYF. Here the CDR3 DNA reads TGTGCCAGCAGCCTGAGGACAGCCCCGGGACTAGCGGGGGCTAGCTACGAGCAGTACTTC.

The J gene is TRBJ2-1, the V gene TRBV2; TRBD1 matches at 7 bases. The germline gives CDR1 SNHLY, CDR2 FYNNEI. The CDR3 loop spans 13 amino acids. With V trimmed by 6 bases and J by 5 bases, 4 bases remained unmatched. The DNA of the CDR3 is TGTGCCAGCAGACAGGGGTCCAACAATGAGCAGTTCTTC. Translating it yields CASRQGSNNEQFF.

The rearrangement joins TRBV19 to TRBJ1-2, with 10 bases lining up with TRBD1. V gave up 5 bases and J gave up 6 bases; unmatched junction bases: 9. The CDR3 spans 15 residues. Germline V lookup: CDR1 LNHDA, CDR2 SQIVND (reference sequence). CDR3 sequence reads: CASSREGQGRNGYTF. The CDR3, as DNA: TGTGCCAGTAGTCGAGAGGGACAGGGGAGGAATGGCTACACCTTC.

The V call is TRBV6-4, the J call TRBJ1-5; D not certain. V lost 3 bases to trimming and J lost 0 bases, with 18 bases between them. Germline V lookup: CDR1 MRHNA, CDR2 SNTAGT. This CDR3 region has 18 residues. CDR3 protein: CASSDFGQRRLSNQPQHF. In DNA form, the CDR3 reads TGTGCCAGCAGTGATTTTGGTCAGAGGAGACTTAGCAATCAGCCCCAGCATTTT.

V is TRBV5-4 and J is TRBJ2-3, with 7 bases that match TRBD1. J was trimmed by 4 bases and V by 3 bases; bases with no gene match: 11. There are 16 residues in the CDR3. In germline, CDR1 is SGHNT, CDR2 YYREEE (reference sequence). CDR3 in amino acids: CASSWGGQASPDTQYF. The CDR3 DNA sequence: TGTGCCAGCAGCTGGGGCGGACAGGCATCTCCAGATACGCAGTATTTT.

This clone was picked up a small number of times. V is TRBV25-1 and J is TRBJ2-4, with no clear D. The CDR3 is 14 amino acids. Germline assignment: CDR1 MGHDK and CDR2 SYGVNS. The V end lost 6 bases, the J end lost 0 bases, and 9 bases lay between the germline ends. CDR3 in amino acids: CASREPGAKNIQYF. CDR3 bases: TGTGCCAGCAGGGAGCCGGGAGCCAAAAACATTCAGTACTTC.

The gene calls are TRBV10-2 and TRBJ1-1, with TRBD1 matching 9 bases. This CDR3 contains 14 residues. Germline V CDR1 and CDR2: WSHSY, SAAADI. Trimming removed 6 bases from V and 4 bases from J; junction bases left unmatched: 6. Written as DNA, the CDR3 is TGCGCCAGCAGACAGGGGGCTGCGGTCACTGAAGCTTTCTTT. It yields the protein CASRQGAAVTEAFF.

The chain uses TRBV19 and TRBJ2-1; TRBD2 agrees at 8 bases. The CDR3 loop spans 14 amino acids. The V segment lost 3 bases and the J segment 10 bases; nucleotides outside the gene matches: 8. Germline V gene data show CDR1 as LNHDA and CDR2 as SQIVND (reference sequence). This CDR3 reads CASSIPGGALEQFF. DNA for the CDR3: TGTGCCAGTAGTATCCCCGGGGGGGCCCTAGAGCAGTTCTTC.

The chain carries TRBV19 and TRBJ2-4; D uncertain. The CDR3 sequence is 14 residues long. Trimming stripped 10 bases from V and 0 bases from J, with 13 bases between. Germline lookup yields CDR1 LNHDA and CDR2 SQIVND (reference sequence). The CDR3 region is CATGSAPAKNIQYF. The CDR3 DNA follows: TGTGCCACCGGGTCGGCACCAGCCAAAAACATTCAGTACTTC.

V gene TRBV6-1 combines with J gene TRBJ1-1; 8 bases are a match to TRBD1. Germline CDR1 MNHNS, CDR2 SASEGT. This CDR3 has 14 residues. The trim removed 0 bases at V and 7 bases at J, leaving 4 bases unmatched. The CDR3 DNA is TGTGCCAGCAGTGAAGCGCTCGACAGGGGTGAAGCTTTCTTT. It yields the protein CASSEALDRGEAFF.

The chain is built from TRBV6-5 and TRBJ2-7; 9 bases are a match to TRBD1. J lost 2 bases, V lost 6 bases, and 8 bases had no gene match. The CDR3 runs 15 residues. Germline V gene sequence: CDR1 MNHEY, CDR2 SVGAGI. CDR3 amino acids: CASRVPGTGTYEQYF. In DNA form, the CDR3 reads TGTGCCAGCAGGGTCCCCGGGACAGGGACCTACGAGCAGTACTTC.

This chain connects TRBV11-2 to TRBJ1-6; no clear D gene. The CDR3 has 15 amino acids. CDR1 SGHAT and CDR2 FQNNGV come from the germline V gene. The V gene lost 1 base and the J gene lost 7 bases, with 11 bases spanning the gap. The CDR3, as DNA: TGTGCCAGCAGCTTAGGTATCCAGCGGAATTCACCCCTCCACTTT. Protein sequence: CASSLGIQRNSPLHF.

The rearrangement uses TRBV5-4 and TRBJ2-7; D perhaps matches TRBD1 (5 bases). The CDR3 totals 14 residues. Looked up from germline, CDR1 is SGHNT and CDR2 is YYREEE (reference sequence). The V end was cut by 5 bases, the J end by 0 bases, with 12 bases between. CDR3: CASRPDKHSYEQYF. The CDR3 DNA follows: TGTGCCAGCAGACCGGACAAACACTCCTACGAGCAGTACTTC.

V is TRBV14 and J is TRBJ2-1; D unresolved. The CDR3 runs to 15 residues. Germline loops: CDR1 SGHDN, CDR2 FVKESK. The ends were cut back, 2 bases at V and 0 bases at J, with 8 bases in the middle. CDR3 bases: TGTGCCAGCAGCCAAACCCGGAGCTCCTACAATGAGCAGTTCTTC. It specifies CASSQTRSSYNEQFF.

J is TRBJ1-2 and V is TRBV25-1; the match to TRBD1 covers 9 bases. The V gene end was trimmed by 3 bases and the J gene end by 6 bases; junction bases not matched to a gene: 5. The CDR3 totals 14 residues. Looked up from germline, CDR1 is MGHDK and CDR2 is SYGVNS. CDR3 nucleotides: TGTGCCAGCAGTGACCCCGACAGGGGGGATGGCTACACCTTC. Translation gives CASSDPDRGDGYTF.

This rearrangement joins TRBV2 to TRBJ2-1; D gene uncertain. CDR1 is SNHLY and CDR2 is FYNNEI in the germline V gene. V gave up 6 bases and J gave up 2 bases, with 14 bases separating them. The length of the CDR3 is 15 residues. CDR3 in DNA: TGTGCCAGCAGAAATAGCATGAGTCCCTACAATGAGCAGTTCTTC. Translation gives CASRNSMSPYNEQFF. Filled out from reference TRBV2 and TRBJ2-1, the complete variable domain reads EPEVTQTPSHQVTQMGQEVILRCVPISNHLYFYWYRQILGQKVEFLVSFYNNEISEKSEIFDDQFSVERPDGSNFTLKIRSTKLEDSAMYFCASRNSMSPYNEQFFGPGTRLTVL.

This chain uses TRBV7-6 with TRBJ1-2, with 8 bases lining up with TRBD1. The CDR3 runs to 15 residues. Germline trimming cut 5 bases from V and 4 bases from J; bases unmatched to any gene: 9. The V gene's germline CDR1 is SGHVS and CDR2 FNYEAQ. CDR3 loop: CASSPGQGGGYGYTF. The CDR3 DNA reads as TGTGCCAGCAGCCCCGGACAGGGCGGAGGCTATGGCTACACCTTC.

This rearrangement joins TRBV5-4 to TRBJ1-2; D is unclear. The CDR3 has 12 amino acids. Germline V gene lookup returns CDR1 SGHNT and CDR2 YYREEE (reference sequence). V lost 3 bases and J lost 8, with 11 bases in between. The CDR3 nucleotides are TGTGCCAGCAGCTCTACCCCTCGGGGCTACACCTTC. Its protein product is CASSSTPRGYTF.

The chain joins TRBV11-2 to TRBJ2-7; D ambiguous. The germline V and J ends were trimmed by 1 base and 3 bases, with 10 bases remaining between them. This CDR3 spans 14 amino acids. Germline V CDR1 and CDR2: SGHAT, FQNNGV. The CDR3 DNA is TGTGCCAGCAGCTTAGGGCACAGTAGCTACGAGCAGTACTTC. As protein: CASSLGHSSYEQYF.